The 19 T cell receptor beta chains below all came from one sample that was sequenced in a study of control samples from healthy donors and cancer patients. Measured with immunoSEQ multiplex PCR; TCRdb has only the in-frame clones, and not every one. The sample records 120,000 to 150,000 clones, about nine tenths being singletons. The sample comprised blood. The source of these receptors is a man between 25 and 39 years old in good health.

The chain combines TRBV11-2 with TRBJ2-7, with 7 bases lining up with TRBD2. Germline values: CDR1 SGHAT, CDR2 FQNNGV. This CDR3 has 14 residues. V shed 2 bases, J shed 4 bases, and the junction held 5 bases outside the gene matches. The DNA of the CDR3 is TGTGCCAGCAGCTTAATCGTCGGGGGGTACGAGCAGTACTTC. Residues: CASSLIVGGYEQYF.

This clone has a handful of counts. This chain joins TRBV5-5 and TRBJ2-7; possibly TRBD2 for D (5 bases). Germline V CDR1 and CDR2: SGHKS, YYEKEE (reference sequence). The CDR3 extends over 15 amino acids. Trimming took 0 bases from V and 3 from J, leaving 13 bases between them. The CDR3 reads CASSLEGGSLYEQYF. DNA of the CDR3: TGTGCCAGCAGCTTGGAAGGAGGCAGCCTCTACGAGCAGTACTTC.

J is TRBJ2-7 and V is TRBV18, with D possibly being TRBD2 (5 bases). The V end was cut by 6 bases, the J end by 3 bases, with 15 bases between. The length of the CDR3 is 14 residues. Germline V gene data show CDR1 as KGHSH and CDR2 as LQKENI. CDR3 DNA: TGTGCCAGCTCCCTATACCGGGGAGTCTACGAGCAGTACTTC. Protein sequence: CASSLYRGVYEQYF.

The chain couples TRBV7-3 to TRBJ1-4; 7 bases align to TRBD1. V trimming: 4 bases; J trimming: 8 bases; junction bases outside the gene matches: 10. CDR3 length equals 15 residues. The V gene's germline CDR1 is SGHTA and CDR2 FQGTGA. The DNA of the CDR3 is TGTGCCAGCAGCTCCCTACACAGGGGAGGGGAAAAACTGTTTTTT. It yields the protein CASSSLHRGGEKLFF.

The chain recombines TRBV5-1 with TRBJ2-2; D is perhaps TRBD2 (6 bases). The CDR3 contains 17 residues. Germline assignment: CDR1 SGHRS and CDR2 YFSETQ. Trimming took off 0 bases at V and 6 bases at J, with 18 bases between the two ends. In nucleotides, the CDR3 is TGCGCCAGCAGCTTGGTGGCCCTTGGAGGGAAGGCCGGGGAGCTGTTTTTT. This sequence encodes CASSLVALGGKAGELFF.

This clone was detected only once. The V and J genes are TRBV5-1 and TRBJ2-3, with D perhaps matching TRBD1 (7 bases). From germline, CDR1 is SGHRS and CDR2 YFSETQ. The germline V and J ends were trimmed by 7 bases and 0 bases, with 12 bases remaining between them. The CDR3 is 14 residues long. The chain's CDR3 is CASGGTDSTDTQYF. The CDR3 coding sequence is TGCGCCAGCGGCGGGACAGACAGCACAGATACGCAGTATTTT.

The V gene is TRBV16, the J gene TRBJ2-7; either TRBD1 or TRBD2 may supply D (6 bases each). Germline lookup yields CDR1 KGHSY and CDR2 FQNENV. The CDR3 runs to 14 residues. V lost 0 bases, J lost 6 bases, and 12 bases lay in between. The CDR3 DNA sequence: TGTGCCAGCAGCCAATCTCGGGGGCTAGGCGAGCAGTACTTC. Protein: CASSQSRGLGEQYF.

This chain connects TRBV9 to TRBJ2-7; D perhaps matches TRBD1 (6 bases). V lost 1 base and J 3 bases, leaving 14 bases between the germline ends. Germline CDR1 and CDR2: SGDLS and YYNGEE. This CDR3 comprises 15 residues. CDR3 sequence: CASSVSGTPDYEQYF. CDR3 nucleotides: TGTGCCAGCAGCGTATCCGGGACACCGGACTACGAGCAGTACTTC.

There are a few counts of this clone. The V gene is TRBV12-5, the J gene TRBJ1-1, with 10 bases identical to TRBD1. This CDR3 is 15 amino acids long. Looked up from germline, CDR1 is LGHNT and CDR2 is FRNRAP. The junction had 7 bases not matched to a gene; V was cut back by 5 bases and J by 4 bases. CDR3 DNA sequence: TGTGCTAGTGGTCCCACACGGACAGGGGGCACTGAAGCTTTCTTT. Amino acid sequence: CASGPTRTGGTEAFF.

V usage is TRBV18 and J usage is TRBJ2-1, with D perhaps TRBD2 (7 bases). Germline values: CDR1 KGHSH, CDR2 LQKENI. The CDR3 covers 15 residues. V dropped 0 bases and J dropped 5 bases, with 11 bases sitting between them. The CDR3 protein is CASSPPGGRNNEQFF. CDR3 nucleotide sequence: TGTGCCAGCTCACCACCGGGGGGGCGGAACAATGAGCAGTTCTTC. The full variable domain, its missing parts supplied by reference TRBV18 and TRBJ2-1, is NAGVMQNPRHLVRRRGQEARLRCSPMKGHSHVYWYRQLPEEGLKFMVYLQKENIIDESGMPKERFSAEFPKEGPSILRIQQVVRGDSAAYFCASSPPGGRNNEQFFGPGTRLTVL.

The chain employs TRBV21-1 and TRBJ1-5. TRBV21-1 is designated a pseudogene. The CDR3 length is 15 residues. The DNA of the CDR3 is TGTGCCAGCAGCTGTCGGGCAGAAAGCAATCAGCCCCAGCATTTT. Protein: CASSCRAESNQPQHF.

The chain couples TRBV18 to TRBJ2-7, with D possibly TRBD1 on 5 matching bases. The CDR3 runs 15 residues. CDR1 is KGHSH, CDR2 LQKENI, per germline. The V end was cut by 0 bases, the J end by 4 bases, with 13 bases between. CDR3 protein: CASSPPATDFYEQYF. The DNA for the CDR3 is TGTGCCAGCTCACCACCCGCGACAGACTTTTACGAGCAGTACTTC.

The V gene is TRBV7-2, the J gene TRBJ2-5; D is uncertain. CDR3 size: 15 residues. Germline V gives CDR1 SGHTA, CDR2 FQGNSA. Trimming took off 0 bases at V and 3 bases at J, with 11 bases between the two ends. The CDR3 nucleotides read TGTGCCAGCAGCTTAGCAAGGGTAGCTAAAGAGACCCAGTACTTC. It encodes CASSLARVAKETQYF. The variable domain in full, completed from reference TRBV7-2 and TRBJ2-5, reads GAGVSQSPSNKVTEKGKDVELRCDPISGHTALYWYRQSLGQGLEFLIYFQGNSAPDKSGLPSDRFSAERTGGSVSTLTIQRTQQEDSAVYLCASSLARVAKETQYFGPGTRLLVL.

The rearrangement joins TRBV15 to TRBJ2-1, with 7 bases fitting TRBD2. Germline CDR1 LNHNV, CDR2 YYDKDF (reference sequence). The CDR3 contains 12 residues. J lost 15 bases, V lost 0 bases, and 5 bases had no gene match. CDR3 in DNA: TGTGCCACCAGCAGAGATATCGGGGGGTCGTTCTTC. Protein product: CATSRDIGGSFF.

The chain is built from TRBV18 and TRBJ2-7, with a weak D call TRBD2 (5 bases). V lost 1 base and J 0 bases, leaving 7 bases between the germline ends. Germline lookup yields CDR1 KGHSH and CDR2 LQKENI. The CDR3 sequence is 14 residues long. The CDR3 nucleotides read TGTGCCAGCTCACCACAGACTACCTCCTACGAGCAGTACTTC. Residues: CASSPQTTSYEQYF.

Concerning this clone: This specimen includes other DNA sequences encoding the same CDR3. V usage is TRBV7-3 and J usage is TRBJ2-1, with 8 bases aligning to TRBD2. The length of the CDR3 is 16 residues. V shed 1 base and J 1 base; nucleotides not matched to a gene: 3. Germline V gives CDR1 SGHTA, CDR2 FQGTGA. The CDR3 here is CASSLNPGGSYNEQFF. The DNA for the CDR3 is TGTGCCAGCAGCTTAAACCCGGGGGGGTCCTACAATGAGCAGTTCTTC.

The chain employs TRBV6-5 and TRBJ2-3, with D uncertain. Trimming left V 1 base short and J 6 bases short, with 17 bases between. Per germline, CDR1 MNHEY and CDR2 SVGAGI. This CDR3 has 16 residues. The CDR3 is CASSYLPGQTSDTQYF. Here the CDR3 DNA reads TGTGCCAGCAGTTACTTACCGGGCCAAACGTCGGATACGCAGTATTTT.

The rearrangement links TRBV6-2 or TRBV6-3 to TRBJ2-7; D unresolved. The CDR3 sequence is 15 residues long. Trimming took off 5 bases at V and 6 bases at J, with 20 bases between the two ends. The germline V gene has CDR1 MNHEY and CDR2 SVGEGT. CDR3 sequence reads: CASSPSSPIRGEQYF. The DNA of the CDR3 is TGTGCCAGCAGTCCCTCTTCTCCTATACGAGGCGAGCAGTACTTC.

This clone was counted between two and nine times. CDR3 residues: CASSAPGPRGEQFF. DNA of the CDR3: TGTGCCAGCAGTGCACCGGGGCCCAGGGGTGAGCAGTTCTTC. The chain carries TRBV6-6 and TRBJ2-1; D is perhaps TRBD1 (6 bases). The CDR3 sequence is 14 residues long. Germline V gene data show CDR1 as MNHNY and CDR2 as SVGAGI (reference sequence). Trimming shortened V by 5 bases and J by 9 bases, and 17 bases separated the two germline ends.